This paragraph covers one T cell receptor (beta chain) sequence. The sample originates from a study of cytomegalovirus exposure and HLA in healthy donors. The CDR3 has 15 residues. Germline-derived CDR1 and CDR2 are ENHRY and SYGVKD. Trimming left V 10 bases short and J 8 bases short, with 24 bases between. Use of 60 Vbeta and 13 Jbeta primers characterized the PCR. The repertoire was sequenced with immunoSEQ multiplex PCR; TCRdb's copy has only in-frame clones and lacks some. Counted here are about 150,000 clones, approximately 80% occurring once; the ten biggest clones make up around 1.3%. V and J are TRBV10-3 and TRBJ2-1; D possibly corresponds to TRBD2 (7 bases). The material sequenced was PBMCs. This TCR derives from a woman between 35 and 50 years old in good health and CMV-seronegative. In DNA form, the CDR3 reads TGTGCCACCACGGGGGGCCCGGTAACTCTAGATGAGCAGTTCTTC. Protein product: CATTGGPVTLDEQFF.